The present entry profiles one TCR beta chain with its context. These data belong to a study of CXCR3-negative and CXCR3-positive naive CD8 T cells. The TRB cDNA libraries were prepared by 5' RACE with UMI labels. TCRdb re-analyzed the 5' RACE reads; it lists each CDR3 protein once, without DNA. The table gives 100,000 to 150,000 distinct CDR3 sequences; the top ten clones make up approximately 0.3% of it. CDR1 is SGHKS and CDR2 is YYEKEE in the germline V gene (reference sequence). There are 13 residues in the CDR3. The origin of this receptor is a human donor in good health. Some clones in this sample may be carry-over from other donors' samples. The rearrangement uses TRBV5-5 and TRBJ1-2. The material sequenced was naive CXCR3- CD8+ T cells from blood. The sample's subset: CD45RO-CCR7+CD27+CD95- naive CD8+ T cells lacking CXCR3 (TNR3-). The CDR3 sequence: CASSLAGFDGYTF.